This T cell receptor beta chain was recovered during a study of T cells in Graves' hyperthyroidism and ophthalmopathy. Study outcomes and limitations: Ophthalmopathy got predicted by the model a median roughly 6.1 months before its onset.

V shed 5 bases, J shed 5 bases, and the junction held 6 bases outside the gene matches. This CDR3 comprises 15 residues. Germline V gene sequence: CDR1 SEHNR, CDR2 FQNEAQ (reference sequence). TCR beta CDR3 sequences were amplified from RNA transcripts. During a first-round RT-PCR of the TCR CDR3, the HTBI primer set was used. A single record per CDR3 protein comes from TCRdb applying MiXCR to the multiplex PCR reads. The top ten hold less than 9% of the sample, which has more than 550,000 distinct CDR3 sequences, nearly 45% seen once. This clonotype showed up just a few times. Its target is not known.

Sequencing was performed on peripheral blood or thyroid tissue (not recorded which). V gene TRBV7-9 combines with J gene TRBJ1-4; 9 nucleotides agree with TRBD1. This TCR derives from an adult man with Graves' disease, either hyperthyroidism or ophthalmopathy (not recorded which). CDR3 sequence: CASSPGTGSNEKLFF. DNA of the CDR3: TGTGCCAGCAGCCCAGGGACAGGGAGCAATGAAAAACTGTTTTTT.